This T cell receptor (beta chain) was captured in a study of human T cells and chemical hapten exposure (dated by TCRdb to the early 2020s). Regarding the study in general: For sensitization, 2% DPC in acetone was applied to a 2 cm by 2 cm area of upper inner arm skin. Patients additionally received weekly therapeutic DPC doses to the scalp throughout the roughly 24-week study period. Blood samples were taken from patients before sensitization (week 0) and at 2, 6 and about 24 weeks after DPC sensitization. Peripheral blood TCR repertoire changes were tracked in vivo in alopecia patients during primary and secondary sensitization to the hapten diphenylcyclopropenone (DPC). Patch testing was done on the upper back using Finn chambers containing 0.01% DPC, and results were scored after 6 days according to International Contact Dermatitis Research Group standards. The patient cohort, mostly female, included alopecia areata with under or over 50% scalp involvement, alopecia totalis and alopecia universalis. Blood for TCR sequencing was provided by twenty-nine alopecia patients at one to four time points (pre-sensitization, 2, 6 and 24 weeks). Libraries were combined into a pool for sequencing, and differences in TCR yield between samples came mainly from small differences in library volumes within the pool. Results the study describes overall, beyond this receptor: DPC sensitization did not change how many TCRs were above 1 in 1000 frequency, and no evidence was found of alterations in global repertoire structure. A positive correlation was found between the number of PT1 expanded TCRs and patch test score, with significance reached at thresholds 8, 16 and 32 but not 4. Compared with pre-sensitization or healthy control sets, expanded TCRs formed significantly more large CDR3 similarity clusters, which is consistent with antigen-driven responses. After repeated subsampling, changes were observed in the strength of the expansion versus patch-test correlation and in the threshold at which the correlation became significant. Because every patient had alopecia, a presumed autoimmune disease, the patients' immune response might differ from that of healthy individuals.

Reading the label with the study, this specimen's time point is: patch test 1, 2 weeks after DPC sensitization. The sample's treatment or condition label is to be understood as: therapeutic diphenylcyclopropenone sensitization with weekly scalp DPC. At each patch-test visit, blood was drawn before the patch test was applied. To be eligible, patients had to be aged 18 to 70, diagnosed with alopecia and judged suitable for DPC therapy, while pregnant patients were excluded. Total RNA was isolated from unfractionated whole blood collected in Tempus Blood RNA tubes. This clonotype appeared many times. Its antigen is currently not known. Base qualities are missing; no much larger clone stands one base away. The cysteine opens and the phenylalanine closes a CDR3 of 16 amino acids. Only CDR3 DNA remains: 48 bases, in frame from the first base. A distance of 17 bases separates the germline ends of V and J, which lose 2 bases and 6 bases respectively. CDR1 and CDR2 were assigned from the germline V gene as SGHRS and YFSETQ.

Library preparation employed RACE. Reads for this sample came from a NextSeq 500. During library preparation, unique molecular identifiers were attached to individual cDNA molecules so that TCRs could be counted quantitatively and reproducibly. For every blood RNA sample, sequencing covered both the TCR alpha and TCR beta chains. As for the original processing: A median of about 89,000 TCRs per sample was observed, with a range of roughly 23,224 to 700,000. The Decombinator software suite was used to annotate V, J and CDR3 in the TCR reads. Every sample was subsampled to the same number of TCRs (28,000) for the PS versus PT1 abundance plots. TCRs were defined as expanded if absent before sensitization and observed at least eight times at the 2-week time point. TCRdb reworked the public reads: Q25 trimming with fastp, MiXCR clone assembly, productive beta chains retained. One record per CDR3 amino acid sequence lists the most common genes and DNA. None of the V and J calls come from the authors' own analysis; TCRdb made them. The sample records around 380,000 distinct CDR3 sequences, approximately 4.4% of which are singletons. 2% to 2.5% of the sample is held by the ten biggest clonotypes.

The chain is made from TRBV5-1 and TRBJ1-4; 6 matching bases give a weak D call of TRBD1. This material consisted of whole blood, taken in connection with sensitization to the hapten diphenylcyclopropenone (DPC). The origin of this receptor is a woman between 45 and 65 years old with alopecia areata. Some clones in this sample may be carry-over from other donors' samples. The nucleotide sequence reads TGCGCCAGCAGCTTTCTGAGTCATGGGGGCGATGAAAAACTGTTTTTT. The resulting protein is CASSFLSHGGDEKLFF.